Following are 2 T cell receptor beta chains from one sample sequenced in a study of T cell repertoires in cytomegalovirus infection. TCRdb itself ran the reads through MiXCR, one entry per CDR3 protein. The sample holds some 230,000 distinct CDR3 sequences, about 23% seen once. Material: CD8+ T cells from PBMCs. The receptor set was obtained from a human donor in good health (CMV status not recorded). Some clones in this sample may be carry-over from other donors' samples.

This clonotype was observed at least ten times. The chain uses TRBV12-3 or TRBV12-4 and TRBJ2-2; TRBD1 matches 9 bases. J lost 1 base, V lost 6 bases, and 9 bases had no gene match. This CDR3 is built from 17 residues. This CDR3 reads CASRGDWTGVNTGELFF. CDR3 coding DNA: TGTGCCAGCAGGGGGGATTGGACAGGGGTGAACACCGGGGAGCTGTTTTTT.

This clonotype was recorded a few times. CDR3 DNA sequence: TGTGCCAGCCCTCCGGCAGGGCTTAGCAATCAGCCCCAGCATTTT. As protein: CASPPAGLSNQPQHF. The rearrangement uses TRBV19 and TRBJ1-5, with D perhaps matching TRBD1 (5 bases). Germline CDR1 and CDR2: LNHDA and SQIVND (reference sequence). V lost 9 bases and J lost 0, with 15 bases in between. CDR3 length: 15 amino acids. The whole variable domain, remainder taken from reference TRBV19 and TRBJ1-5, is DGGITQSPKYLFRKEGQNVTLSCEQNLNHDAMYWYRQDPGQGLRLIYYSQIVNDFQKGDIAEGYSVSREKKESFPLTVTSAQKNPTAFYLCASPPAGLSNQPQHFGDGTRLSIL.